This entry describes one T cell receptor beta chain. Its antigen is unidentified. From the RT-PCR reads, TCRdb called clonotypes with MiXCR, one entry per CDR3 protein. The sample includes 15,000 to 20,000 distinct CDR3 sequences, 65% to 85% seen only once; the top ten take more than 2%. The CDR3 covers 13 residues. Trimming removed 3 bases from V and 7 bases from J; junction bases left unmatched: 1. Germline V gene lookup returns CDR1 KGHSH and CDR2 LQKENI. This specimen comes from a study of yellow fever vaccine responses in identical twins. The study's findings and limits: Twins' vaccine T cell responses were reported to seem partly convergent and partly personalized.

This clonotype originated in a woman aged 18-29 years who received the yellow fever vaccine. The J gene is TRBJ2-7, the V gene TRBV18; 12 nucleotides line up with TRBD2. Sequenced here: T cells from blood (PBMCs), unsorted or a sorted subset (not recorded which), sampled before or after yellow fever vaccination (not recorded which). The DNA of the CDR3 is TGTGCCAGCTCACCGGGACTAGCGGGTGAGCAGTACGTC. Residues: CASSPGLAGEQYV.